This entry concerns a single T cell receptor (beta chain). From germline, CDR1 is LNHDA and CDR2 SQIVND (reference sequence). The CDR3 totals 14 residues. V was clipped by 6 bases and J by 5 bases; unmatched bases: 5. The source of the sample is a study of blood T cell repertoires in COVID-19. Study background: The United States, Italy and Spain were the sources of the acute and convalescent COVID-19 samples. PBMCs, B-cell-depleted T cells, or T cells provided the cDNA or gDNA that made up the material.

The repertoire was sequenced with immunoSEQ multiplex PCR; TCRdb's copy has only in-frame clones and lacks some. This table has 250,000 or so clones, 85% to 90% appearing once. Sequencing input: peripheral blood. The clonotype was recovered from a man older than 75 with acute or convalescent COVID-19. This chain uses TRBV19 with TRBJ2-1; 9 bases are shared with TRBD2. CDR3 sequence: CASSISGSHNEQFF. CDR3 in DNA: TGTGCCAGTAGCATTAGCGGGAGTCACAATGAGCAGTTCTTC.